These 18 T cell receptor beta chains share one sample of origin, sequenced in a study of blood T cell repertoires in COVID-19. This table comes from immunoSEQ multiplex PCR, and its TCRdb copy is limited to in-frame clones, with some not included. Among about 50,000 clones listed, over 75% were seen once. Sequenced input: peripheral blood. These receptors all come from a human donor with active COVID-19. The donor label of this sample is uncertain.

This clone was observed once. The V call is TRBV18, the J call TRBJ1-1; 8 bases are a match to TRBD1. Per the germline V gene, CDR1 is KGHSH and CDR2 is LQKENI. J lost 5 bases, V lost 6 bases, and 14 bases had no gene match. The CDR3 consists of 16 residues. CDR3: CASSSLRGLEKTEAFF. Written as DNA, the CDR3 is TGTGCCAGCTCGTCACTCAGGGGGCTGGAGAAAACTGAAGCTTTCTTT.

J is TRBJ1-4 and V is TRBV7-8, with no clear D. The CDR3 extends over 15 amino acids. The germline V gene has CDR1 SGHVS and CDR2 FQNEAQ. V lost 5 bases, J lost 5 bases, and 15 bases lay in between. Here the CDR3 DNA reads TGTGCCAGCAGCCTAAGGACTCAGCTGAATGAAAAACTGTTTTTT. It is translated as CASSLRTQLNEKLFF.

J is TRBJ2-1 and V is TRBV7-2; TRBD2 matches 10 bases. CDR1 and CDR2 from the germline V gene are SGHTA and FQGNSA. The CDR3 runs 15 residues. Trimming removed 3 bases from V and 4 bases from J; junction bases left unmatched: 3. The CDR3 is CASSFSGGTYNEQFF. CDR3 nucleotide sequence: TGTGCCAGCAGCTTTAGCGGGGGGACTTACAATGAGCAGTTCTTC. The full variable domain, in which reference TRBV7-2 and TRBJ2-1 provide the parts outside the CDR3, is GAGVSQSPSNKVTEKGKDVELRCDPISGHTALYWYRQSLGQGLEFLIYFQGNSAPDKSGLPSDRFSAERTGGSVSTLTIQRTQQEDSAVYLCASSFSGGTYNEQFFGPGTRLTVL.

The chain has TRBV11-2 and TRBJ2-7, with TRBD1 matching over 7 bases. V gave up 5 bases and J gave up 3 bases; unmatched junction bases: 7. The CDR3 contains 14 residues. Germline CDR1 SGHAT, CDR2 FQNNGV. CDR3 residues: CASSTRDRSYEQYF. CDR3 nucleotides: TGTGCCAGCAGCACTCGGGACAGAAGCTACGAGCAGTACTTC.

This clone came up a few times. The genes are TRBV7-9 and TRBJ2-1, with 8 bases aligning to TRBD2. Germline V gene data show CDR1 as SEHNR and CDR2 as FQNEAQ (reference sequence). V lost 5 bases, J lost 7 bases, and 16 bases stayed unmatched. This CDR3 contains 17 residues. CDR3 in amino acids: CASSRDPGGYEENEQFF. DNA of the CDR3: TGTGCCAGCAGCCGCGATCCGGGGGGGTATGAAGAGAATGAGCAGTTCTTC.

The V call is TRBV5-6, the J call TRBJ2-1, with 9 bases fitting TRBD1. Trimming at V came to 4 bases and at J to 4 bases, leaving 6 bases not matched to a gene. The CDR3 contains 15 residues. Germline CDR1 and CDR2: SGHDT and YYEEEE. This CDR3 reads CASSAGTGKYNEQFF. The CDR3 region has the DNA TGTGCCAGCAGCGCCGGGACAGGGAAATACAATGAGCAGTTCTTC.

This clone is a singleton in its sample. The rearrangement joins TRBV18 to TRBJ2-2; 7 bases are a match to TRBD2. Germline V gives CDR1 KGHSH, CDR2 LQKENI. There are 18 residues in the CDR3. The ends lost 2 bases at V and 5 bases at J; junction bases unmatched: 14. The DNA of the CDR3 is TGTGCCAGCTCACCATCCCTCACGGCGGGAGTAGGGACCGGGGAGCTGTTTTTT. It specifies CASSPSLTAGVGTGELFF.

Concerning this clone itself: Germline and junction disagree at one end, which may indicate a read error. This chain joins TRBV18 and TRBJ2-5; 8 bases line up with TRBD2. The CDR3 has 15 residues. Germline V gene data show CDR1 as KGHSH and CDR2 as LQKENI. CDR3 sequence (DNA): TGTGCCAGCTCACCACTTGCGGGGGGAGAAGAGAACCAGTACTTC. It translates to CASSPLAGGEENQYF.

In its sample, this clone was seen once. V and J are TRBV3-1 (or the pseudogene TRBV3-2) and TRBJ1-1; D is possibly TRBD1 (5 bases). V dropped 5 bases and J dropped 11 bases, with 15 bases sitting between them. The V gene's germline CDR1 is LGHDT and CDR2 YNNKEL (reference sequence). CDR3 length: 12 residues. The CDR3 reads CASSVQGVGAFF. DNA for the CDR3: TGTGCCAGCAGCGTCCAGGGCGTCGGGGCTTTCTTT.

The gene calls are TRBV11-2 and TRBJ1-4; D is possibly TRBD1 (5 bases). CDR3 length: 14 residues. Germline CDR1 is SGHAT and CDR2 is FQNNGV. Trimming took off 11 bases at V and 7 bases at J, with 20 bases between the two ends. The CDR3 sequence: CAFLGGDVAEKLFF. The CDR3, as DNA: TGTGCCTTTTTGGGAGGGGATGTGGCTGAAAAACTGTTTTTT. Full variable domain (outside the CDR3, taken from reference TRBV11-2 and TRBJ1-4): EAGVAQSPRYKIIEKRQSVAFWCNPISGHATLYWYQQILGQGPKLLIQFQNNGVVDDSQLPKDRFSAERLKGVDSTLKIQPAKLEDSAVYLCAFLGGDVAEKLFFGSGTQLSVL.

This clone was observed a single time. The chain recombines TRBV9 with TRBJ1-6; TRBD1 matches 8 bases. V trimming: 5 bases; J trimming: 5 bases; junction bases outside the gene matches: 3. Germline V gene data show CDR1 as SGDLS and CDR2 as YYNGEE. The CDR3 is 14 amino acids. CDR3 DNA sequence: TGTGCCAGCAGATCGGACAGGGATAATTCACCCCTCCACTTT. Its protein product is CASRSDRDNSPLHF.

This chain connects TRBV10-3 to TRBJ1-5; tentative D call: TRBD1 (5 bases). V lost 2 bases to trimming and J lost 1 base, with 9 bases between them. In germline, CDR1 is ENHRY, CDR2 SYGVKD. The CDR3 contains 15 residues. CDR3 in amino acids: CAISETGASNQPQHF. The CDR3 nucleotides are TGTGCCATCAGTGAGACAGGCGCCAGCAATCAGCCCCAGCATTTT.

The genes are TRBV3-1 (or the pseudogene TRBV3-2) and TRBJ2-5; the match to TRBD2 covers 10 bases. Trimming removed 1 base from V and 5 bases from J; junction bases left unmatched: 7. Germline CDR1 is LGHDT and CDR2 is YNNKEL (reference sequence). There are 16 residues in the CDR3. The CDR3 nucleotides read TGTGCCAGCAGCCAAGTTCTAGCGGGAGTTAAGGAGACCCAGTACTTC. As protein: CASSQVLAGVKETQYF.

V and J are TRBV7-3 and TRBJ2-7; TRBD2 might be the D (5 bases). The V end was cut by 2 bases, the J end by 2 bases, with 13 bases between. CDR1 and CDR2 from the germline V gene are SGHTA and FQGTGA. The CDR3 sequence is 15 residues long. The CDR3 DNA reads TGTGCCAGCAGCTTAGCAGTCGGGATCACCTACGAGCAGTACTTC. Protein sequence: CASSLAVGITYEQYF.

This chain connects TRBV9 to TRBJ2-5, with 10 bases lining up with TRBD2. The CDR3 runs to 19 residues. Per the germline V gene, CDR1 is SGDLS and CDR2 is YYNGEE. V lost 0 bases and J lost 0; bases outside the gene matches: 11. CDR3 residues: CASSVGRLAGDLYQETQYF. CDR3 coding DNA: TGTGCCAGCAGCGTAGGACGGCTAGCGGGAGATCTCTACCAAGAGACCCAGTACTTC.

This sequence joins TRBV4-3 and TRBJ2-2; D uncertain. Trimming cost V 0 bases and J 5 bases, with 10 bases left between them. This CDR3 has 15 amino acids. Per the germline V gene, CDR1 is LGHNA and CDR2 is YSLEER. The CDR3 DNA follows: TGCGCCAGCAGCCAAGAGCTTCAGACAACCGGGGAGCTGTTTTTT. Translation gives CASSQELQTTGELFF.

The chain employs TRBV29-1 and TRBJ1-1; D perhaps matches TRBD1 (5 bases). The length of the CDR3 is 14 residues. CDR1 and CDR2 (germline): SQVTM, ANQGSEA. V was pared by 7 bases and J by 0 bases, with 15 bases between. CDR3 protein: CSAAWGGLNTEAFF. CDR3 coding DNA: TGCAGCGCCGCCTGGGGGGGACTGAACACTGAAGCTTTCTTT.

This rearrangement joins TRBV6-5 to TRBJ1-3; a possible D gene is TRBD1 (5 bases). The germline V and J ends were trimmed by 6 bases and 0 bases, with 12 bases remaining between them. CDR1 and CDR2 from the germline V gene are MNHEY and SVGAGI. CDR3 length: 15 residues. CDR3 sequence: CASSRQLTSGNTIYF. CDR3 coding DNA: TGTGCCAGCAGCAGACAGTTAACCTCTGGAAACACCATATATTTT.